This T cell receptor (beta chain) derives from a study of cytomegalovirus exposure and HLA in healthy donors. The PCR ran on 60 Vbeta and 13 Jbeta primers. Sequencing used immunoSEQ multiplex PCR; TCRdb keeps in-frame clones, though not all of them. This table holds roughly 100,000 clones, about 80% found once. In the case of this clone: Its antigen is not known.

The CDR3 has 15 amino acids. CDR1 MGHRA and CDR2 YSYEKL come from the germline V gene. Deletions cut 1 base from V and 3 bases from J, with 12 bases between. Study outcomes and limitations: A previous analysis found most TCR beta V segments productive roughly 87% or roughly 30% of the time.

Sequencing input: PBMCs. The chain recombines TRBV4-1 with TRBJ1-1, with D hard to call. The clonotype was recovered from a man aged 18 to 30 in good health and CMV-seropositive. The CDR3 bases are TGCGCCAGCAGCCAAGGTCCAGGTTGGGACACTGAAGCTTTCTTT. Its protein is CASSQGPGWDTEAFF.